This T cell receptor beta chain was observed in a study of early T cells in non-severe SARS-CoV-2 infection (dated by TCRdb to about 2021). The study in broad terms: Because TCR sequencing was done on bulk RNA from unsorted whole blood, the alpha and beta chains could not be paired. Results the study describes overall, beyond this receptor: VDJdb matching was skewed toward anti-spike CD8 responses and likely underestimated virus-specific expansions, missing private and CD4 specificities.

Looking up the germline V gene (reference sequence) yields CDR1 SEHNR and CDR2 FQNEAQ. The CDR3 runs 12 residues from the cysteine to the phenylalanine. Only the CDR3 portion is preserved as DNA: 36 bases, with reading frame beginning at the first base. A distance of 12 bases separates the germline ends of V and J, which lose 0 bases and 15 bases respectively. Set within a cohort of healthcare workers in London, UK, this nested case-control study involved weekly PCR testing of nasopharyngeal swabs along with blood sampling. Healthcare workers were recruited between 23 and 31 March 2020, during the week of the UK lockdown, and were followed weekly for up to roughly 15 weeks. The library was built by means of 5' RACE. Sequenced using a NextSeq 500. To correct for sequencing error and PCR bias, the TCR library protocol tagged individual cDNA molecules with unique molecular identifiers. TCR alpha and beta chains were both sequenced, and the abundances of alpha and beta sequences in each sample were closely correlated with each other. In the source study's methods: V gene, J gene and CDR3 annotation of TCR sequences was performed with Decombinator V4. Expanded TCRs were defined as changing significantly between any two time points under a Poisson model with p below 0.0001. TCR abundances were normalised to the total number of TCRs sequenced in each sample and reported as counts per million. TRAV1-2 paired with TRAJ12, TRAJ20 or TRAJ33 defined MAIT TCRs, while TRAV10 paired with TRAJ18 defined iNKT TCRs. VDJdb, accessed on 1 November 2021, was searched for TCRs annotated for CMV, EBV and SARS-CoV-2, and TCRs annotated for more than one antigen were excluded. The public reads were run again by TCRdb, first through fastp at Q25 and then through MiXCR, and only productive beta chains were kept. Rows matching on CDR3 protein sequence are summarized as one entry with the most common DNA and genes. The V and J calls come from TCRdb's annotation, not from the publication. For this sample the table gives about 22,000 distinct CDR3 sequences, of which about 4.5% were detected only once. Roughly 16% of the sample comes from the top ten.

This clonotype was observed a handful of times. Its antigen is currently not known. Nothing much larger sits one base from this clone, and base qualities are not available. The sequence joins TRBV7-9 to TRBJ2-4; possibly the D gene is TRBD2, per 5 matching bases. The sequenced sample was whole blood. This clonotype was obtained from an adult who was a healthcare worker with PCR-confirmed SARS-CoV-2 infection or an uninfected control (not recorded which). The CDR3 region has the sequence CASSLAAGFRYF. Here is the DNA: TGTGCCAGCAGCTTAGCGGCGGGTTTTAGGTACTTC.